Detailed here is one TCR beta chain. The sample belongs to a study of blood T cell repertoires in COVID-19. On the study more broadly: Sites across the United States, Italy and Spain contributed samples from acute and convalescent COVID-19.

The CDR3 is 16 residues long. The V gene's germline CDR1 is SEHNR and CDR2 FQNEAQ (reference sequence). Trimming removed 1 base from V and 1 base from J, with 11 bases in between. Profiled with immunoSEQ multiplex PCR; TCRdb holds only in-frame clones, not every one. This table has 200,000 to 250,000 clones, about 86% appearing once. The source of this sequence is a man older than 75 with acute or convalescent COVID-19. The specimen was peripheral blood. The chain carries TRBV7-9 and TRBJ1-5; tentative D call: TRBD1 (5 bases). CDR3 nucleotide sequence: TGTGCCAGCAGCTTAGGGCGGGGGGGGAGCAATCAGCCCCAGCATTTT. Translation gives CASSLGRGGSNQPQHF.